This TCR beta chain was recovered during a study of blood T cell repertoires in COVID-19. In germline, CDR1 is LGHNA, CDR2 YNFKEQ. Trimming took 0 bases from V and 4 from J; bases not matched to a gene: 11. This CDR3 has 17 amino acids. Per the original data handling: Reference gene primer amplification yielded estimated nucleated cell counts. TCRdb's table, derived via immunoSEQ multiplex PCR, lists solely in-frame clones and lacks some. The V and J calls and clone size come from that table; D and trimming were worked out from the DNA. This table holds 65,000 to 90,000 clones, 65% to 85% found once. The sequenced sample consisted of peripheral blood. The clonotype originates from a human donor in a cohort sampled during active COVID-19. The rearrangement links TRBV4-2 to TRBJ1-2; 7 bases align to TRBD1. The chain's CDR3 is CASSQENTGATTYGYTF. Here the CDR3 DNA reads TGTGCCAGCAGCCAAGAAAATACAGGGGCCACCACCTATGGCTACACCTTC.